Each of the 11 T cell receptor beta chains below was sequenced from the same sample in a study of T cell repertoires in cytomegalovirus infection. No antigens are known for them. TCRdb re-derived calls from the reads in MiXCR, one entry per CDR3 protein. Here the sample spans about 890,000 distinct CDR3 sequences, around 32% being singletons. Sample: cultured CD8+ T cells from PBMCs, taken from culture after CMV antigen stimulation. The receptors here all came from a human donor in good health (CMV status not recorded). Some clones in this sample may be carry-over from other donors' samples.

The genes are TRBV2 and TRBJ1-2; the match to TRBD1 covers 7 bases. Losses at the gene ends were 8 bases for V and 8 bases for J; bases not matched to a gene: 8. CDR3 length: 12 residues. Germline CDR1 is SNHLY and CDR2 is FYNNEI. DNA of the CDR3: TGTGCCAGCCCCGGGACAGAAAAAGGCTACACCTTC. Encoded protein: CASPGTEKGYTF.

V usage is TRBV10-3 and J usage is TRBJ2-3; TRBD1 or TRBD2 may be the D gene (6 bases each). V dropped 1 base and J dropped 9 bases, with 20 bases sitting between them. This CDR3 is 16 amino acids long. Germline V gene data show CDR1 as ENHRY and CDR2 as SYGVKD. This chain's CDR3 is CAISELTGATGGTQYF. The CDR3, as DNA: TGTGCCATCAGTGAGTTGACGGGGGCCACCGGAGGGACGCAGTATTTT.

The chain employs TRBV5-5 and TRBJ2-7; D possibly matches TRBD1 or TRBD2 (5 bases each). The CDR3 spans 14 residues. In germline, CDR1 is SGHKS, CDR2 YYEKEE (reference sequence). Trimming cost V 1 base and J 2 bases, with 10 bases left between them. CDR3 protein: CASSLRDATYEQYF. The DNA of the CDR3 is TGTGCCAGCAGCTTGAGGGACGCCACCTACGAGCAGTACTTC.

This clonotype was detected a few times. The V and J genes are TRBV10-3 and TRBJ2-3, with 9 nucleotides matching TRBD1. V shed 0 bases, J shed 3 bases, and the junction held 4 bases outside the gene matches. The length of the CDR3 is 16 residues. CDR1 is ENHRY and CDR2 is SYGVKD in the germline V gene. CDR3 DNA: TGTGCCATCAGTGAGTCCGGGACAGGGCTAACAGATACGCAGTATTTT. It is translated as CAISESGTGLTDTQYF.

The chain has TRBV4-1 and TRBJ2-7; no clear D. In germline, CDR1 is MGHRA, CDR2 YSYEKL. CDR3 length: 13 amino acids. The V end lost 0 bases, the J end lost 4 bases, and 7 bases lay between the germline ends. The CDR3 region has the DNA TGCGCCAGCAGCCAAGATCTAGAGTACGAGCAGTACTTC. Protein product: CASSQDLEYEQYF.

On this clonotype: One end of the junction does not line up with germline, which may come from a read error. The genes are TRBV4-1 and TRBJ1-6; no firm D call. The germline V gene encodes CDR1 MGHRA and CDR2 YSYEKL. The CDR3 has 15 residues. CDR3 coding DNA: TGCGCCAGCAGCCAAGGCGGGAACGGTAATTCACCCCTCTACTTT. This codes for CASSQGGNGNSPLYF.

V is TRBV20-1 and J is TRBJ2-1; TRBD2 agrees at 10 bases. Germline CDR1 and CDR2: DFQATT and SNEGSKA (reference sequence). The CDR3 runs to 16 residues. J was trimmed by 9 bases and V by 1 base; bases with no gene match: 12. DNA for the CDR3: TGCAGTGCTAGAGTCGTTAGCGGGGGGTGGGACGGTGAGCAGTTCTTC. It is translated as CSARVVSGGWDGEQFF.

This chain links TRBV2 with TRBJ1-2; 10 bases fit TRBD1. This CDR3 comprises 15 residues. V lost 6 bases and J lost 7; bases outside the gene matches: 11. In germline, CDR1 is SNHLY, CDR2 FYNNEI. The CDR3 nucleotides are TGTGCCAGCAGCCCCAGACAGGGGGCGCCGGGTGGCTACACCTTC. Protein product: CASSPRQGAPGGYTF.

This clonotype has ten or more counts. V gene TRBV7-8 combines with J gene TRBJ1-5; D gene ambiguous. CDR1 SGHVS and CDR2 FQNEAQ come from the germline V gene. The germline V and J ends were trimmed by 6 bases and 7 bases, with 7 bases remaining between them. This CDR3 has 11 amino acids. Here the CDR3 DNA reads TGTGCCAGCAGACTATCCCAGCCCCAGCATTTT. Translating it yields CASRLSQPQHF.

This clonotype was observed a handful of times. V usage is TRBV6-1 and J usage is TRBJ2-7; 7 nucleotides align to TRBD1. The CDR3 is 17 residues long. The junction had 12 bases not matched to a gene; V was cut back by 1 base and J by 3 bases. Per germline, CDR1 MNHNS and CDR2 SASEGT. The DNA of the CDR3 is TGTGCCAGCAGTGAAGAAATCCCGACAGGGATCAACTACGAGCAGTACTTC. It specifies CASSEEIPTGINYEQYF.

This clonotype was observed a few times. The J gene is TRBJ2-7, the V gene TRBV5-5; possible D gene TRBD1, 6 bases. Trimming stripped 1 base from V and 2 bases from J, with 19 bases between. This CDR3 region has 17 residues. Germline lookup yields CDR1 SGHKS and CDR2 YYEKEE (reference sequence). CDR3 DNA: TGTGCCAGCAGCTTGATTCCCACAGGGCTCCACACCTACGAGCAGTACGTC. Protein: CASSLIPTGLHTYEQYV.